This TCR beta chain came from a study of T cell repertoires in cytomegalovirus infection. Across the study: Evidence of both CMV infection and a matching HLA type came from public TCR beta signatures. Study-level findings and limits: There were HLA-C-restricted CMV-specific TCR beta clonotypes dominating the ex vivo response. Cumulative public TCR beta family frequency identified carriers of CMV plus the relevant HLA.

TCRdb reprocessed the reads via MiXCR and lists one record per CDR3 protein. The data hold roughly 800,000 distinct CDR3 sequences, with just under 30% observed a single time. About this clonotype itself: Its antigen is not known.

This receptor was identified in a human donor in good health (CMV status not recorded). Some clones in this sample may be carry-over from other donors' samples. The sequencing used cultured CD8+ T cells from PBMCs, collected from culture after CMV antigen stimulation.

The CDR3 DNA reads as TGTGCCAGCAGCTTGGGGGCGGGGGGCCCCTACGAGCAGTACTTC. This encodes CASSLGAGGPYEQYF. The chain carries TRBV11-2 and TRBJ2-7; 8 bases agree with TRBD2. CDR3 length: 15 amino acids. The germline V gene encodes CDR1 SGHAT and CDR2 FQNNGV. Trimming removed 3 bases from V and 2 bases from J; junction bases left unmatched: 6.